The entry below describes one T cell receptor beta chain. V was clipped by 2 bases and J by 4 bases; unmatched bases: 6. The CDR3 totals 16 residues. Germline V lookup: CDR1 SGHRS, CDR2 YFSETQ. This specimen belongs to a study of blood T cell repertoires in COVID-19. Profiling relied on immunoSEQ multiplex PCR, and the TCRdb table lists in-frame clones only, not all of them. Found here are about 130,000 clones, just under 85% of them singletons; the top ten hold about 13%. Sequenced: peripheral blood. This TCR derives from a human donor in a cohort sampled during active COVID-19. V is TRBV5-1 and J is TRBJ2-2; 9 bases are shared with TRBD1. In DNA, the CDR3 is TGCGCCAGCAGCTTACAGGGGGCCTCGGCCACCGGGGAGCTGTTTTTT. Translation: CASSLQGASATGELFF.